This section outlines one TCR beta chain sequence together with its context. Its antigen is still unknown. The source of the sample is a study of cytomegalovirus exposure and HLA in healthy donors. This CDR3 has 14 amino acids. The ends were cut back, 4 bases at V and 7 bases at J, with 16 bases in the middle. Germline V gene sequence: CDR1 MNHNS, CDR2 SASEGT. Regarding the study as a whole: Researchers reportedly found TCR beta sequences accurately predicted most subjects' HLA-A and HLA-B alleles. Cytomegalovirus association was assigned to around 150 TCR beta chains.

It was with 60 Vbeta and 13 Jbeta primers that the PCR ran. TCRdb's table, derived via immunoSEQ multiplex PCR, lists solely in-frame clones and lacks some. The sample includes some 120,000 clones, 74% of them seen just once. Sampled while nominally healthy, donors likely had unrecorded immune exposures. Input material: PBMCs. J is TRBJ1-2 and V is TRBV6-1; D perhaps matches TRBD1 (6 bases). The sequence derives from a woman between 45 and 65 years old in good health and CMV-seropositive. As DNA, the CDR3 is TGTGCCAGCAGTGGAACTCCGGGACAACGTGGCTACACCTTC. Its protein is CASSGTPGQRGYTF.